Below, 29 T cell receptor beta chains from the same sample are listed, as sequenced in a study of T cells in Graves' hyperthyroidism and ophthalmopathy. TCR beta CDR3 regions were amplified from RNA. With the HTBI primer set, the TCR CDR3 went through a first round of RT-PCR. TCRdb recomputed calls from the multiplex PCR reads with MiXCR, one row per CDR3 protein. The data contain roughly 500,000 distinct CDR3 sequences, over 45% of them singletons. The sample taken for sequencing was peripheral blood or thyroid tissue (not recorded which). The receptors were gathered from an adult woman with Graves' disease, either hyperthyroidism or ophthalmopathy (not recorded which).

This clonotype appeared a few times. A much more abundant neighbour one base away suggests this may be a read error. The V call is TRBV7-2, the J call TRBJ2-6, with 7 bases that match TRBD1. V lost 5 bases, J lost 2 bases, and 3 bases stayed unmatched. From germline, CDR1 is SGHTA and CDR2 FQGNSA. This CDR3 contains 15 residues. CDR3 bases: TGTGCCAGCAGCCCTCAGGGGGCTGGGGCCAACGTCCTGACTTTC. Translated: CASSPQGAGANVLTF. Full variable domain (rest looked up from reference TRBV7-2 and TRBJ2-6): GAGVSQSPSNKVTEKGKDVELRCDPISGHTALYWYRQSLGQGLEFLIYFQGNSAPDKSGLPSDRFSAERTGGSVSTLTIQRTQQEDSAVYLCASSPQGAGANVLTFGAGSRLTVL.

This clonotype was counted a single time. This sequence joins TRBV7-6 and TRBJ2-7; 7 bases map to TRBD1. The V and J ends lost 5 bases and 2 bases, in that order; junction bases with no gene match: 9. The germline V gene has CDR1 SGHVS and CDR2 FNYEAQ. The CDR3 sequence is 15 residues long. The chain's CDR3 is CASSLGTASAYEQYF. CDR3 DNA: TGTGCCAGCAGCCTTGGGACAGCAAGCGCCTACGAGCAGTACTTC.

Many counts were recorded for this clonotype. The V and J genes are TRBV10-2 and TRBJ1-3, with 9 bases identical to TRBD1. The CDR3 has 17 amino acids. V was clipped by 6 bases and J by 0 bases; unmatched bases: 9. Germline-derived CDR1 and CDR2 are WSHSY and SAAADI. CDR3 in DNA: TGCGCCAGCAGGGACAGGGGAACCCGGAGCTCTGGAAACACCATATATTTT. Amino acids: CASRDRGTRSSGNTIYF.

This clonotype was detected only a few times. The chain links TRBV25-1 to TRBJ1-2; 9 bases fit TRBD1. The CDR3 totals 14 residues. V was pared by 5 bases and J by 3 bases, with 4 bases of the junction left unmatched. Germline V gene data show CDR1 as MGHDK and CDR2 as SYGVNS. This CDR3 is CASSRDRDYYGYTF. In nucleotides, the CDR3 is TGTGCCAGCAGTAGGGACAGGGATTACTATGGCTACACCTTC.

This chain links TRBV7-3 with TRBJ1-5, with D maybe TRBD1 (5 bases). This CDR3 spans 15 amino acids. Germline values: CDR1 SGHTA, CDR2 FQGTGA. V was trimmed by 5 bases and J by 1 base, leaving 12 bases between them. CDR3: CASSPVRASNQPQHF. In DNA form, the CDR3 reads TGTGCCAGCAGCCCAGTCAGGGCAAGCAATCAGCCCCAGCATTTT.

This clonotype was counted ten times or more. The chain couples TRBV6-5 to TRBJ1-2, with 9 bases that match TRBD1. Germline assignment: CDR1 MNHEY and CDR2 SVGAGI. The CDR3 contains 14 residues. J gave up 4 bases and V 7 bases, and 7 bases lay outside the gene matches. CDR3 sequence reads: CASTKTTGGYGYTF. The CDR3 DNA follows: TGTGCCAGCACAAAAACGACAGGGGGCTATGGCTACACCTTC.

This clonotype was detected ten times or more. The V gene is TRBV12-3 or TRBV12-4, the J gene TRBJ1-1; perhaps TRBD1 as D (6 bases). This CDR3 contains 13 residues. V shed 7 bases and J shed 10 bases, with 19 bases lying between them. CDR3 protein: CASTPGGGQGAFF. DNA for the CDR3: TGTGCCAGCACCCCGGGTGGGGGGCAAGGAGCTTTCTTT.

The chain employs TRBV24-1 and TRBJ2-5; 10 bases are shared with TRBD1. Germline CDR1 reads KGHDR; CDR2 reads SFDVKD. The CDR3 is 15 residues long. Germline trimming cut 2 bases from V and 1 base from J; bases unmatched to any gene: 0. The CDR3 DNA sequence: TGTGCCACCAGTGATTGGACAGGGGGCCAAGAGACCCAGTACTTC. This encodes CATSDWTGGQETQYF.

The chain is built from TRBV7-9 and TRBJ2-7; 12 nucleotides align to TRBD2. V shed 5 bases and J 5 bases; nucleotides not matched to a gene: 4. Germline values: CDR1 SEHNR, CDR2 FQNEAQ (reference sequence). This CDR3 has 14 residues. This chain's CDR3 is CASSLRTSGNEQYF. Here the CDR3 DNA reads TGTGCCAGCAGCCTAAGGACTAGCGGGAACGAGCAGTACTTC. The whole variable domain, filled in from reference TRBV7-9 and TRBJ2-7, reads DTGVSQNPRHKITKRGQNVTFRCDPISEHNRLYWYRQTLGQGPEFLTYFQNEAQLEKSRLLSDRFSAERPKGSFSTLEIQRTEQGDSAMYLCASSLRTSGNEQYFGPGTRLTVT.

Comments on this clonotype: This may come from a read error, since a much larger clone is one base off. For the CDR3, the DNA is TGTGCCAGCAGCCCAACGGGGACCCGGGGCGAGCAGTACTTC. The encoded protein is CASSPTGTRGEQYF. The gene calls are TRBV4-2 and TRBJ2-7; the D call may be TRBD1 or TRBD2 (5 bases each). V was shortened by 4 bases and J by 6 bases, with 16 bases between the two germline ends. This CDR3 has 14 residues. Germline V gene lookup returns CDR1 LGHNA and CDR2 YNFKEQ.

J is TRBJ1-5 and V is TRBV11-2, with D possibly TRBD1 on 5 matching bases. This CDR3 is 16 amino acids long. With 0 bases removed from V and 5 bases from J, the gap between germline ends came to 14 bases. Germline CDR1 and CDR2: SGHAT and FQNNGV. The CDR3 sequence is CASSLEAGRIDQPQHF. The CDR3 DNA reads TGTGCCAGCAGCTTAGAGGCAGGGCGTATAGATCAGCCCCAGCATTTT. The variable domain in full, with the rest retrieved from reference TRBV11-2 and TRBJ1-5, is EAGVAQSPRYKIIEKRQSVAFWCNPISGHATLYWYQQILGQGPKLLIQFQNNGVVDDSQLPKDRFSAERLKGVDSTLKIQPAKLEDSAVYLCASSLEAGRIDQPQHFGDGTRLSIL.

The chain employs TRBV9 and TRBJ1-1; no clear D. This CDR3 is built from 15 residues. V lost 5 bases, J lost 5 bases, and 19 bases lay in between. Germline V CDR1 and CDR2: SGDLS, YYNGEE. The CDR3 region is CASSRERGGWTEAFF. The CDR3 DNA follows: TGTGCCAGCAGTCGGGAGAGAGGTGGGTGGACTGAAGCTTTCTTT.

This clonotype was seen many times. The rearrangement links TRBV20-1 to TRBJ1-2; D not resolved. CDR1 and CDR2 from the germline V gene are DFQATT and SNEGSKA (reference sequence). The CDR3 is 13 residues long. V was trimmed by 0 bases and J by 2 bases, leaving 7 bases between them. The CDR3 protein is CSARDITNYGYTF. The CDR3 DNA reads as TGCAGTGCTAGAGATATTACAAACTATGGCTACACCTTC.

In this sample, this clonotype turned up many times. The chain combines TRBV6-5 with TRBJ2-7; the D call may be TRBD1 or TRBD2 (5 bases each). V lost 5 bases, J lost 2 bases, and 13 bases lay in between. Germline CDR1 MNHEY, CDR2 SVGAGI. The CDR3 sequence is 14 residues long. The CDR3 reads CASSLGRGAYEQYF. The CDR3 coding sequence is TGTGCCAGCAGTCTCGGCAGAGGGGCCTACGAGCAGTACTTC.

This chain uses TRBV29-1 with TRBJ2-7; D is unclear. Per the germline V gene, CDR1 is SQVTM and CDR2 is ANQGSEA. The CDR3 extends over 13 amino acids. V was pared by 5 bases and J by 2 bases, with 13 bases between. The CDR3 here is CSVTSGSTYEQYF. In DNA form, the CDR3 reads TGCAGCGTTACCTCCGGGTCCACCTACGAGCAGTACTTC.

Concerning this clonotype itself: A read error may account for a junction end that differs from germline. The V call is TRBV7-2, the J call TRBJ2-5; weak D call: TRBD2 (5 bases). The CDR3 length is 13 residues. Germline loops: CDR1 SGHTA, CDR2 FQGNSA. The CDR3 coding sequence is TGCGCCAGCAGTGAGCCCCGCGGGGAGACCCAGTACTTC. Encoded protein: CASSEPRGETQYF.

This clonotype was seen ten or more times. The V and J genes are TRBV7-8 and TRBJ1-6, with D possibly TRBD1 on 6 matching bases. The germline V and J ends were trimmed by 8 bases and 6 bases, with 17 bases remaining between them. CDR3 size: 15 residues. Germline CDR1 is SGHVS and CDR2 is FQNEAQ. CDR3 amino acids: CASSPPGQFNSPLHF. CDR3 DNA: TGTGCCAGCTCACCTCCCGGACAGTTTAATTCACCCCTCCACTTT.

The CDR3 spells CSGGDILNTEAFF. The CDR3 nucleotides are TGCAGCGGGGGGGACATACTGAACACTGAAGCTTTCTTT. V and J are TRBV29-1 and TRBJ1-1; TRBD1 might be the D (6 bases). The germline V gene encodes CDR1 SQVTM and CDR2 ANQGSEA. There are 13 residues in the CDR3. The V end was cut by 7 bases, the J end by 0 bases, with 12 bases between.

This clonotype was seen just once. V usage is TRBV7-9 and J usage is TRBJ1-5; 9 bases align to TRBD1. Germline V lookup: CDR1 SEHNR, CDR2 FQNEAQ (reference sequence). The CDR3 runs 16 residues. With 5 bases clipped from V and 5 bases from J, the junction kept 10 bases outside the gene matches. The CDR3 loop reads CASSDAYRGRHQPQHF. DNA of the CDR3: TGTGCCAGCAGCGACGCTTACAGGGGGCGTCATCAGCCCCAGCATTTT.

The chain carries TRBV20-1 and TRBJ2-3; tentatively, D is TRBD1 (5 bases). Trimming took off 6 bases at V and 1 base at J, with 8 bases between the two ends. CDR3 length equals 12 residues. Germline assignment: CDR1 DFQATT and CDR2 SNEGSKA (reference sequence). The CDR3 nucleotides are TGCAGTGCGGCCAGGGGCACAGATACGCAGTATTTT. Protein sequence: CSAARGTDTQYF.

This clonotype was seen at least ten times. This chain links TRBV15 with TRBJ2-2; D may correspond to TRBD1 or TRBD2 (6 bases each). CDR3 size: 16 residues. Germline CDR1 is LNHNV and CDR2 is YYDKDF (reference sequence). Trimming cost V 1 base and J 8 bases, with 17 bases left between them. This chain's CDR3 is CATSRALGGGPGELFF. The CDR3 DNA reads TGTGCCACCAGCAGAGCCCTTGGAGGGGGGCCAGGGGAGCTGTTTTTT.

The sample holds many counts of this clonotype. The genes are TRBV7-9 and TRBJ1-1; perhaps TRBD1 as D (5 bases). Deletions cut 7 bases from V and 0 bases from J, with 21 bases between. CDR3 length: 17 residues. CDR1 and CDR2 (germline): SEHNR, FQNEAQ (reference sequence). CDR3 sequence reads: CASIALGQGGMNTEAFF. In DNA, the CDR3 is TGTGCCAGCATCGCCCTGGGCCAGGGAGGAATGAACACTGAAGCTTTCTTT.

This rearrangement joins TRBV7-7 to TRBJ2-5, with TRBD1 identical over 7 bases. V lost 2 bases and J lost 4; bases outside the gene matches: 7. From germline, CDR1 is SSHAT and CDR2 FNYEAQ (reference sequence). The CDR3 is 15 residues long. The CDR3 protein is CASSLPGQDGETQYF. The DNA for the CDR3 is TGTGCCAGCAGCTTACCAGGACAGGATGGAGAGACCCAGTACTTC. The full variable domain, rest sourced from reference TRBV7-7 and TRBJ2-5, is GAGVSQSPRYKVTKRGQDVTLRCDPISSHATLYWYQQALGQGPEFLTYFNYEAQPDKSGLPSDRFSAERPEGSISTLTIQRTEQRDSAMYRCASSLPGQDGETQYFGPGTRLLVL.

The sample holds many counts of this clonotype. The CDR3 is CSASPLETQYF. CDR3 in DNA: TGCAGTGCTAGCCCACTAGAGACCCAGTACTTC. V gene TRBV20-1 combines with J gene TRBJ2-5; D is undetermined. The CDR3 consists of 11 residues. Germline assignment: CDR1 DFQATT and CDR2 SNEGSKA (reference sequence). Trimming removed 3 bases at V and 4 bases at J, with 6 bases between.

The sample holds a few counts of this clonotype. The chain links TRBV27 to TRBJ1-2; a possible D gene is TRBD1 (6 bases). V lost 3 bases to trimming and J lost 2 bases, with 10 bases between them. The V gene's germline CDR1 is MNHEY and CDR2 SMNVEV (reference sequence). There are 14 residues in the CDR3. The CDR3 DNA follows: TGTGCCAGCAGTTTTGGGGGCTTGAACTATGGCTACACCTTC. It encodes CASSFGGLNYGYTF.

The V call is TRBV9, the J call TRBJ2-7; D may match TRBD1 or TRBD2 (5 bases each). V was pared by 2 bases and J by 2 bases, with 14 bases between. The CDR3 is 15 residues long. Per the germline V gene, CDR1 is SGDLS and CDR2 is YYNGEE. The CDR3 DNA follows: TGTGCCAGCAGCGTCGGGACCAGTGCCGCCTACGAGCAGTACTTC. This sequence encodes CASSVGTSAAYEQYF.

The table lists this clonotype with many counts. This rearrangement joins TRBV28 to TRBJ1-2; the D is unclear. CDR1 and CDR2 (germline): MDHEN, SYDVKM. V was shortened by 6 bases and J by 4 bases, with 9 bases between the two germline ends. This CDR3 is built from 12 residues. The CDR3: CASSLGGYGYTF. CDR3 DNA sequence: TGTGCCAGCAGCCTTGGTGGCTATGGCTACACCTTC.

This sequence joins TRBV10-2 and TRBJ1-2; D is perhaps TRBD1 (5 bases). In germline, CDR1 is WSHSY, CDR2 SAAADI. The CDR3 is made up of 15 amino acids. V lost 8 bases and J lost 6, with 22 bases in between. DNA of the CDR3: TGCGCCAGCGTTACGTTTCAGGGCCAACAGGATGGCTACACCTTC. This codes for CASVTFQGQQDGYTF.

The genes are TRBV15 and TRBJ1-4, with D tentatively TRBD1 (5 bases). This CDR3 has 14 amino acids. The V end was cut by 8 bases, the J end by 7 bases, with 17 bases between. Germline CDR1 is LNHNV and CDR2 is YYDKDF (reference sequence). CDR3 amino acids: CATQGEGRAEKLFF. The DNA of the CDR3 is TGTGCCACCCAAGGGGAGGGACGGGCTGAAAAACTGTTTTTT.